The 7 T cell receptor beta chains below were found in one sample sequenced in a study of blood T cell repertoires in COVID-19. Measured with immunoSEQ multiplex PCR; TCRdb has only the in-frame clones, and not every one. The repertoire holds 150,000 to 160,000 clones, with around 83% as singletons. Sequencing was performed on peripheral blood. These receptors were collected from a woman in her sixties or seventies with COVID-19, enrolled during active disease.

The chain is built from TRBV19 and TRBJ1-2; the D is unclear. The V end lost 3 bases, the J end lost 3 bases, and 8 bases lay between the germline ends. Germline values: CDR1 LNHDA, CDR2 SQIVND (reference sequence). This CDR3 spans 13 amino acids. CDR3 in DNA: TGTGCCAGTAGTATTGTAGCCTACTATGGCTACACCTTC. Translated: CASSIVAYYGYTF.

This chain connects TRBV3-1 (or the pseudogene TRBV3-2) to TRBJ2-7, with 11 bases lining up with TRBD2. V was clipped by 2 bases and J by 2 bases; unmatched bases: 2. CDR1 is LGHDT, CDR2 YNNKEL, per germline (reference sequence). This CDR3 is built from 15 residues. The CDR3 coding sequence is TGTGCCAGCAGCCAATATAGCGGGAGGGCCTACGAGCAGTACTTC. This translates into CASSQYSGRAYEQYF.

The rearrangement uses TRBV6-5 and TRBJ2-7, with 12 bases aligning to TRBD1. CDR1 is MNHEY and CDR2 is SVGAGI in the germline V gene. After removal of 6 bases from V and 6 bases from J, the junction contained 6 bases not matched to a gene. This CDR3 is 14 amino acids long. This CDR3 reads CASSPGTGGSEQYF. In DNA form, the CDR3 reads TGTGCCAGCAGCCCCGGGACAGGGGGCTCCGAGCAGTACTTC.

This chain's CDR3 is CASSIRNSNQPQHF. The DNA of the CDR3 is TGTGCCAGTAGTATAAGGAACAGTAATCAGCCCCAGCATTTT. This sequence joins TRBV19 and TRBJ1-5; D gene unclear. V lost 2 bases and J lost 4, with 9 bases in between. The germline V gene encodes CDR1 LNHDA and CDR2 SQIVND (reference sequence). This CDR3 is built from 14 residues.

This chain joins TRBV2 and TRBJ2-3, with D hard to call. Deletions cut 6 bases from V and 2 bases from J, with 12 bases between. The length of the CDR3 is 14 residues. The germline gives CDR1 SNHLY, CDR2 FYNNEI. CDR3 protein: CASSAVRNTDTQYF. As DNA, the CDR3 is TGTGCCAGCAGCGCCGTTAGAAACACAGATACGCAGTATTTT. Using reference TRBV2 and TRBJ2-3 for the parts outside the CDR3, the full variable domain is EPEVTQTPSHQVTQMGQEVILRCVPISNHLYFYWYRQILGQKVEFLVSFYNNEISEKSEIFDDQFSVERPDGSNFTLKIRSTKLEDSAMYFCASSAVRNTDTQYFGPGTRLTVL.

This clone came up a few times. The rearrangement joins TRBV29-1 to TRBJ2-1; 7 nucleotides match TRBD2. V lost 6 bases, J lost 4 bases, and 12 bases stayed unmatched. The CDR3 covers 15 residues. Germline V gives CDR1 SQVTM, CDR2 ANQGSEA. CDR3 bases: TGCAGCGTCGACGGAGCGGGACGCCTTTACAATGAGCAGTTCTTC. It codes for CSVDGAGRLYNEQFF.

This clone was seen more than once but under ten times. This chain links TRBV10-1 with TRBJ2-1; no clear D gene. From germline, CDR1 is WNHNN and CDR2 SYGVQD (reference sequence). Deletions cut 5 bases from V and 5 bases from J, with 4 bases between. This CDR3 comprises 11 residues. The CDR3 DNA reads TGCGCCAGCAGTCGGGACAATGAGCAGTTCTTC. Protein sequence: CASSRDNEQFF.